Below, 22 T cell receptor beta chains from the same sample are listed, as sequenced in a study of cytomegalovirus exposure and HLA in healthy donors. PCR used 60 Vbeta primers and 13 Jbeta primers. Generated by immunoSEQ multiplex PCR, the TCRdb table keeps only in-frame clones and is missing some. Among 150,000 to 200,000 clones listed, around 90% were seen once. Sequencing was carried out using PBMCs. These receptors originate from a woman under 30 in good health and CMV-seronegative.

The chain links TRBV4-3 to TRBJ2-2; 7 nucleotides agree with TRBD2. With V trimmed by 0 bases and J by 0 bases, 4 bases remained unmatched. The CDR3 is 17 residues long. Per germline, CDR1 LGHNA and CDR2 YSLEER. The CDR3 here is CASSQEPLAANTGELFF. CDR3 in DNA: TGCGCCAGCAGCCAAGAGCCCCTAGCGGCGAACACCGGGGAGCTGTTTTTT.

This clone was seen a handful of times. The chain combines TRBV7-8 with TRBJ2-7; TRBD1 is a possible D gene (6 bases). Germline V CDR1 and CDR2: SGHVS, FQNEAQ. V dropped 5 bases and J dropped 7 bases, with 21 bases sitting between them. There are 15 residues in the CDR3. CDR3 residues: CASSEGSGDVGEQYF. The CDR3 nucleotides are TGTGCCAGCAGCGAGGGATCAGGGGATGTGGGGGAGCAGTACTTC.

The chain uses TRBV6-5 and TRBJ1-2; 8 bases map to TRBD1. Germline lookup yields CDR1 MNHEY and CDR2 SVGAGI. CDR3 length equals 13 residues. J gave up 7 bases and V 6 bases, and 7 bases lay outside the gene matches. The CDR3 is CASRQTGEGGYTF. CDR3 bases: TGTGCCAGCAGACAGACAGGGGAAGGTGGCTACACCTTC.

This clone has a single count. The CDR3 spells CASSLARDSPYEQYF. Here the CDR3 DNA reads TGTGCCAGCAGCTTAGCCCGGGACAGTCCCTACGAGCAGTACTTC. This chain joins TRBV7-2 and TRBJ2-7; 7 positions agree with TRBD1. V was pared by 0 bases and J by 2 bases, with 4 bases of the junction left unmatched. CDR1 SGHTA and CDR2 FQGNSA come from the germline V gene. There are 15 residues in the CDR3.

V gene TRBV19 combines with J gene TRBJ1-5, with D possibly matching TRBD1 (5 bases). Germline values: CDR1 LNHDA, CDR2 SQIVND (reference sequence). CDR3 length: 15 amino acids. V gave up 8 bases and J gave up 1 base, with 15 bases separating them. CDR3 protein: CASAWSYRSNQPQHF. The CDR3 bases are TGTGCCAGTGCGTGGTCGTACAGGAGCAATCAGCCCCAGCATTTT.

V is TRBV11-2 and J is TRBJ1-1, with 9 bases fitting TRBD1. There are 15 residues in the CDR3. With 5 bases clipped from V and 3 bases from J, the junction kept 7 bases outside the gene matches. CDR1 SGHAT and CDR2 FQNNGV come from the germline V gene. CDR3 in amino acids: CASSPGQGWDTEAFF. DNA of the CDR3: TGTGCCAGCAGCCCGGGACAGGGATGGGACACTGAAGCTTTCTTT.

DNA of the CDR3: TGCAGTGCTAGGGGAGGGAATCCCCTCCACTTT. This gives the protein CSARGGNPLHF. The chain has TRBV20-1 and TRBJ1-6; D gene unclear. CDR3 length equals 11 residues. Trimming took off 3 bases at V and 13 bases at J, with 10 bases between the two ends. CDR1 is DFQATT and CDR2 is SNEGSKA in the germline V gene (reference sequence).

The chain is built from TRBV19 and TRBJ2-7; D perhaps matches TRBD2 (6 bases). Trimming left V 2 bases short and J 0 bases short, with 14 bases between. Germline lookup yields CDR1 LNHDA and CDR2 SQIVND (reference sequence). This CDR3 region has 16 residues. The CDR3: CASSIFGTGASYEQYF. The CDR3 region has the DNA TGTGCCAGTAGTATATTTGGGACTGGGGCCTCCTACGAGCAGTACTTC.

This clone was observed a few times. The chain uses TRBV4-3 and TRBJ2-7; TRBD2 agrees at 8 bases. V was pared by 1 base and J by 2 bases, with 4 bases of the junction left unmatched. Germline assignment: CDR1 LGHNA and CDR2 YSLEER. The CDR3 is 15 amino acids. The CDR3 sequence is CASSQAGGPTYEQYF. The CDR3, as DNA: TGCGCCAGCAGCCAAGCGGGAGGGCCAACCTACGAGCAGTACTTC.

J is TRBJ1-5 and V is TRBV30, with TRBD1 as a possible D gene (6 bases). The CDR3 loop spans 15 amino acids. In germline, CDR1 is GTSNPN, CDR2 SVGIG (reference sequence). V lost 2 bases, J lost 0 bases, and 11 bases lay in between. The CDR3: CAWSLGTSSNQPQHF. DNA for the CDR3: TGTGCCTGGAGTCTCGGGACAAGTAGCAATCAGCCCCAGCATTTT.

The CDR3 loop is CASSKSGSYEQYF. DNA of the CDR3: TGTGCCAGCAGCAAGAGCGGTTCCTACGAGCAGTACTTC. The chain couples TRBV6-5 to TRBJ2-7; a weak D match, TRBD2 (5 bases). This CDR3 region has 13 residues. In germline, CDR1 is MNHEY, CDR2 SVGAGI. V shed 6 bases and J shed 1 base, with 10 bases lying between them.

This rearrangement joins TRBV6-1 to TRBJ2-7; D ambiguous. The CDR3 has 13 amino acids. The V end was cut by 1 base, the J end by 3 bases, with 7 bases between. The V gene's germline CDR1 is MNHNS and CDR2 SASEGT. For the CDR3, the DNA is TGTGCCAGCAGTGAAGAGTATAGCTACGAGCAGTACTTC. As protein: CASSEEYSYEQYF.

The chain employs TRBV21-1 and TRBJ1-2; the D call TRBD1 from the table was never checked on the DNA. TRBV21-1 is termed a pseudogene. The CDR3 sequence is 13 residues long. CDR3 in DNA: TGTGCCAGCCGTTTTAGGACAGGTTGCGGCTACACCTTC. It yields the protein CASRFRTGCGYTF.

The chain has TRBV13 and TRBJ2-5, with D tentatively TRBD1 (5 bases). The J call may be wrong; the DNA end is better matched by TRBJ2-7. The CDR3 runs 14 residues. CDR1 PRHDT and CDR2 FYEKMQ come from the germline V gene (reference sequence). The CDR3 DNA sequence: TGTGCCAGCAGCTATGACAGTTTCTCCTACGAGCAGTACTTC. As protein: CASSYDSFSYEQYF.

This chain uses TRBV6-5 with TRBJ2-1; D may be TRBD2 (7 bases). Between the trimmed V and J ends, which lost 0 bases and 7 bases, there was a span of 16 bases. The CDR3 extends over 16 amino acids. Germline V CDR1 and CDR2: MNHEY, SVGAGI. This chain's CDR3 is CASSYSKGGGRNEQFF. DNA of the CDR3: TGTGCCAGCAGTTACTCGAAGGGGGGAGGGAGGAATGAGCAGTTCTTC.

The chain carries TRBV6-5 and TRBJ1-6; 8 positions agree with TRBD1. CDR1 and CDR2 (germline): MNHEY, SVGAGI. This CDR3 has 14 residues. J lost 9 bases, V lost 5 bases, and 6 bases had no gene match. The CDR3 is CASSRTGYGSPLHF. CDR3 sequence (DNA): TGTGCCAGCAGTCGGACAGGGTACGGTTCACCCCTCCACTTT.

This clone was counted a few times. The rearrangement links TRBV2 to TRBJ2-2, with D perhaps TRBD2 (6 bases). Trimming pared 8 bases from V and 5 bases from J, leaving 15 bases between. Per the germline V gene, CDR1 is SNHLY and CDR2 is FYNNEI. The CDR3 loop spans 14 amino acids. Here the CDR3 DNA reads TGTGCCAGCTGCGGGGACGACGGGACCGGGGAGCTGTTTTTT. This encodes CASCGDDGTGELFF.

This clone was detected a few times. The CDR3, as DNA: TGCGCCAGCAGCCCAGAGTGGAGTACTGAAGCTTTCTTT. Translated: CASSPEWSTEAFF. V usage is TRBV4-1 and J usage is TRBJ1-1, with D uncertain. Germline V lookup: CDR1 MGHRA, CDR2 YSYEKL. This CDR3 has 13 amino acids. V lost 4 bases and J lost 5, with 11 bases in between.

The V call is TRBV7-3, the J call TRBJ2-7; 9 nucleotides agree with TRBD1. V was pared by 2 bases and J by 4 bases, with 0 bases of the junction left unmatched. This CDR3 is 13 amino acids long. Per germline, CDR1 SGHTA and CDR2 FQGTGA. CDR3 nucleotide sequence: TGTGCCAGCAGCTTAGACAGGGGGTACGAGCAGTACTTC. This translates into CASSLDRGYEQYF.

The rearrangement links TRBV7-2 to TRBJ2-5; 10 bases fit TRBD1. V trimming: 2 bases; J trimming: 4 bases; junction bases outside the gene matches: 7. CDR3 size: 16 residues. Germline lookup yields CDR1 SGHTA and CDR2 FQGNSA. The CDR3 here is CASSLKHRTGGETQYF. The CDR3 nucleotides read TGTGCCAGCAGCTTAAAACACAGGACAGGGGGAGAGACCCAGTACTTC.

The rearrangement joins TRBV28 to TRBJ2-3; the D is unclear. Trimming cost V 6 bases and J 1 base, with 17 bases left between them. CDR1 is MDHEN and CDR2 is SYDVKM in the germline V gene. The CDR3 runs to 16 residues. Here the CDR3 reads CASSPPDIPGTDTQYF. The DNA of the CDR3 is TGTGCCAGCAGCCCCCCAGACATCCCTGGCACAGATACGCAGTATTTT.

The chain joins TRBV2 to TRBJ2-1; D perhaps matches TRBD2 (5 bases). Trimming pared 3 bases from V and 9 bases from J, leaving 6 bases between. Germline V gene data show CDR1 as SNHLY and CDR2 as FYNNEI. The CDR3 totals 11 residues. In DNA form, the CDR3 reads TGTGCCAGCAGTGAGGAGGTTGAGCAGTTCTTC. Translation gives CASSEEVEQFF.